The 25 T cell receptor beta chains below all came from one sample that was sequenced in a study of blood T cell repertoires in COVID-19 (dated by TCRdb to about 2020). Library preparation was by the immunoSEQ multiplex PCR assay. As stored in TCRdb, this immuneACCESS dataset retains in-frame rearrangements with V and J assigned. A fraction of the clones does not appear; measured against another copy, unresolved V genes explain less than half of the discrepancy, and the remainder lacks a known reason. The table for this sample lists around 370,000 clones; roughly 90% of them were counted only once. The ten most abundant clones make up roughly 6.6% of the sample. Sequencing was carried out using peripheral blood. The receptors here all came from a woman in her 70s with COVID-19, enrolled during active disease.

This chain joins TRBV24-1 and TRBJ2-1, with D maybe TRBD1 (6 bases). The CDR3 totals 15 residues. Per germline, CDR1 KGHDR and CDR2 SFDVKD. Trimming stripped 5 bases from V and 2 bases from J, with 12 bases between. CDR3 sequence: CATSAGVWAYNEQFF. The CDR3 region has the DNA TGTGCCACCAGTGCAGGGGTTTGGGCCTACAATGAGCAGTTCTTC.

V is TRBV3-1 (or the pseudogene TRBV3-2) and J is TRBJ1-2; 7 bases fit TRBD1. CDR3 length: 14 amino acids. Germline assignment: CDR1 LGHDT and CDR2 YNNKEL (reference sequence). V was pared by 5 bases and J by 0 bases, with 3 bases of the junction left unmatched. In DNA, the CDR3 is TGTGCCAGCAGCGTGGGACAGACTAACTATGGCTACACCTTC. Translated, it gives CASSVGQTNYGYTF.

The J gene is TRBJ1-2, the V gene TRBV27; 12 bases fit TRBD1. This CDR3 has 16 residues. CDR1 is MNHEY and CDR2 is SMNVEV in the germline V gene (reference sequence). V shed 4 bases, J shed 6 bases, and the junction held 9 bases outside the gene matches. The CDR3 DNA is TGTGCCAGCAGTTATAGGGGGACAGGGGGCGCGGATGGCTACACCTTC. As protein: CASSYRGTGGADGYTF.

This sequence joins TRBV11-1 and TRBJ1-1; D is ambiguous. The ends were cut back, 2 bases at V and 0 bases at J, with 7 bases in the middle. The V gene's germline CDR1 is SGHAT and CDR2 FQDESV (reference sequence). The CDR3 has 14 amino acids. DNA of the CDR3: TGTGCCAGCAGCTTATACAGAATGAACACTGAAGCTTTCTTT. Residues: CASSLYRMNTEAFF.

The CDR3 DNA sequence: TGCGCCAGCAGCCACTCCCAGGGCCCTACCGGGGAGCTGTTTTTT. Its translation: CASSHSQGPTGELFF. The chain links TRBV4-1 to TRBJ2-2; D may be TRBD1 (5 bases). The germline V gene has CDR1 MGHRA and CDR2 YSYEKL. Trimming took off 3 bases at V and 5 bases at J, with 13 bases between the two ends. CDR3 length: 15 residues.

The chain has TRBV12-5 and TRBJ2-1, with TRBD1 identical over 9 bases. After removal of 7 bases from V and 7 bases from J, the junction contained 11 bases not matched to a gene. Germline CDR1 reads LGHNT; CDR2 reads FRNRAP. The CDR3 runs 15 residues. The CDR3 DNA is TGTGCTAGTGCCCTGACAGGGGGGGTCGGGAATGAGCAGTTCTTC. Its protein product is CASALTGGVGNEQFF.

This clone was detected only once. The chain links TRBV4-2 to TRBJ2-1, with a tentative D call TRBD2 (5 bases). The CDR3 consists of 17 residues. Per germline, CDR1 LGHNA and CDR2 YNFKEQ. Trimming removed 0 bases from V and 1 base from J, with 13 bases in between. CDR3 coding DNA: TGTGCCAGCAGCCAAGATCTTGAGGGTCGGTCCTACAATGAGCAGTTCTTC. This sequence encodes CASSQDLEGRSYNEQFF.

The genes are TRBV28 and TRBJ1-6; D perhaps matches TRBD1 (5 bases). The CDR3 contains 16 residues. Germline V gene sequence: CDR1 MDHEN, CDR2 SYDVKM. Trimming cost V 7 bases and J 9 bases, with 22 bases left between them. CDR3 nucleotide sequence: TGTGCCAGCATCTTAGCGGCCAGGGCGCCGGCTTCACCCCTCCACTTT. Its protein product is CASILAARAPASPLHF.

The chain carries TRBV10-1 and TRBJ2-1, with D perhaps matching TRBD1 (5 bases). Germline V lookup: CDR1 WNHNN, CDR2 SYGVQD (reference sequence). V was clipped by 0 bases and J by 7 bases, with 7 bases between them. This CDR3 is built from 13 residues. The CDR3: CASSESRVNEQFF. The CDR3 nucleotides read TGCGCCAGCAGTGAGTCCAGGGTAAATGAGCAGTTCTTC.

V is TRBV4-1 and J is TRBJ1-2; D uncertain. The CDR3 covers 15 residues. Germline V gene sequence: CDR1 MGHRA, CDR2 YSYEKL. V lost 1 base to trimming and J lost 3 bases, with 12 bases between them. The CDR3, as DNA: TGCGCCAGCAGCCAAGGAACAGAGTCCTACTATGGCTACACCTTC. Its protein product is CASSQGTESYYGYTF.

The J gene is TRBJ2-7, the V gene TRBV27; a possible D gene is TRBD1 (6 bases). Trimming removed 6 bases from V and 2 bases from J, with 17 bases in between. Per germline, CDR1 MNHEY and CDR2 SMNVEV (reference sequence). The CDR3 sequence is 15 residues long. The CDR3 sequence: CASRGTGSSPYEQYF. Written as DNA, the CDR3 is TGTGCCAGCAGGGGAACAGGGTCCTCTCCCTACGAGCAGTACTTC.

The chain links TRBV24-1 to TRBJ2-1, with 7 nucleotides matching TRBD1. The V gene's germline CDR1 is KGHDR and CDR2 SFDVKD. The CDR3 consists of 14 residues. V was clipped by 6 bases and J by 1 base; unmatched bases: 2. CDR3 in DNA: TGTGCCACCAGTCCGGGACAGTCCTACAATGAGCAGTTCTTC. Its protein product is CATSPGQSYNEQFF.

V and J are TRBV2 and TRBJ2-1; a weak D match, TRBD2 (5 bases). The germline gives CDR1 SNHLY, CDR2 FYNNEI. The CDR3 sequence is 15 residues long. V was trimmed by 7 bases and J by 2 bases, leaving 15 bases between them. The CDR3 is CASKILATTYNEQFF. CDR3 in DNA: TGTGCCAGCAAGATCCTAGCAACTACCTACAATGAGCAGTTCTTC.

This clone occurred many times. This rearrangement joins TRBV19 to TRBJ1-5; TRBD1 agrees at 9 bases. V lost 6 bases and J lost 10; bases outside the gene matches: 13. The CDR3 totals 15 residues. Germline CDR1 reads LNHDA; CDR2 reads SQIVND (reference sequence). As DNA, the CDR3 is TGTGCCAGTAGACATAGACAGGGGGTTATGACCCCCCAGCATTTT. Encoded protein: CASRHRQGVMTPQHF.

The genes are TRBV7-2 and TRBJ2-7; D perhaps matches TRBD2 (6 bases). The CDR3 contains 11 residues. V was clipped by 3 bases and J by 10 bases, with 10 bases between them. Germline V lookup: CDR1 SGHTA, CDR2 FQGNSA. The CDR3 here is CASSLGLRQYF. CDR3 sequence (DNA): TGTGCCAGCAGCTTGGGACTCCGCCAGTACTTC. Looking up the rest from reference TRBV7-2 and TRBJ2-7 gives the full variable domain: GAGVSQSPSNKVTEKGKDVELRCDPISGHTALYWYRQSLGQGLEFLIYFQGNSAPDKSGLPSDRFSAERTGGSVSTLTIQRTQQEDSAVYLCASSLGLRQYFGPGTRLTVT.

J is TRBJ1-1 and V is TRBV3-1 (or the pseudogene TRBV3-2), with D maybe TRBD1 (6 bases). CDR1 and CDR2 (germline): LGHDT, YNNKEL (reference sequence). Trimming removed 4 bases at V and 5 bases at J, with 26 bases between. The length of the CDR3 is 18 residues. This CDR3 is CASSPFAPKGGAGTEAFF. In DNA, the CDR3 is TGTGCCAGCAGCCCTTTCGCGCCAAAAGGGGGGGCGGGAACTGAAGCTTTCTTT.

V usage is TRBV24-1 and J usage is TRBJ2-3; 8 nucleotides align to TRBD1. Germline CDR1 is KGHDR and CDR2 is SFDVKD. After removal of 4 bases from V and 3 bases from J, the junction contained 8 bases not matched to a gene. CDR3 length equals 16 residues. CDR3 sequence reads: CATSDLTGEATDTQYF. The CDR3 nucleotides read TGTGCCACCAGTGACTTGACAGGGGAAGCAACAGATACGCAGTATTTT.

This chain links TRBV5-6 with TRBJ1-4, with D perhaps matching TRBD1 (6 bases). This CDR3 is 15 amino acids long. Germline loops: CDR1 SGHDT, CDR2 YYEEEE. V lost 2 bases and J lost 1, with 9 bases in between. In DNA, the CDR3 is TGTGCCAGCAGCTTAGGACAGATAACTAATGAAAAACTGTTTTTT. It codes for CASSLGQITNEKLFF.

The V call is TRBV6-5, the J call TRBJ1-6, with TRBD1 matching over 9 bases. Germline V gives CDR1 MNHEY, CDR2 SVGAGI. V was pared by 4 bases and J by 6 bases, with 1 base of the junction left unmatched. The CDR3 is made up of 14 amino acids. The CDR3 nucleotides read TGTGCCAGCAGTTGGGGACAGGGTAATTCACCCCTCCACTTT. Protein: CASSWGQGNSPLHF.

The V and J genes are TRBV7-9 and TRBJ2-7, with D maybe TRBD1 (6 bases). From germline, CDR1 is SEHNR and CDR2 FQNEAQ (reference sequence). The germline V and J ends were trimmed by 5 bases and 0 bases, with 17 bases remaining between them. The CDR3 spans 16 residues. The CDR3 nucleotides read TGTGCCAGCAGCCCGATGGACAGCAAAAGCTCCTACGAGCAGTACTTC. Translation gives CASSPMDSKSSYEQYF.

The gene calls are TRBV9 and TRBJ2-7; D is unresolved. The CDR3 loop spans 16 amino acids. CDR1 is SGDLS, CDR2 YYNGEE, per germline. V was clipped by 0 bases and J by 0 bases, with 13 bases between them. DNA for the CDR3: TGTGCCAGCAGCGTAGCTCCAGGTACCAACTCCTACGAGCAGTACTTC. Amino acid sequence: CASSVAPGTNSYEQYF.

V usage is TRBV12-5 and J usage is TRBJ2-1; 8 bases map to TRBD2. CDR1 LGHNT and CDR2 FRNRAP come from the germline V gene. The CDR3 is made up of 15 amino acids. V was pared by 8 bases and J by 2 bases, with 8 bases of the junction left unmatched. The CDR3 is CASRGAGGPYNEQFF. In DNA, the CDR3 is TGTGCTAGTCGAGGGGCGGGGGGCCCCTACAATGAGCAGTTCTTC.

This chain links TRBV2 with TRBJ2-1; maybe TRBD1 (6 bases). V was cut by 5 bases and J by 8 bases, with 13 bases left in between. CDR1 and CDR2 from the germline V gene are SNHLY and FYNNEI. The CDR3 loop spans 13 amino acids. The CDR3 region is CASSYREVDEQFF. The CDR3 nucleotides read TGTGCCAGCAGTTACAGGGAAGTGGATGAGCAGTTCTTC.

The chain uses TRBV21-1 and TRBJ2-3; the D segment call TRBD2 is taken from the table without a DNA check. TRBV21-1 is given as a pseudogene. This CDR3 is built from 15 residues. The CDR3 nucleotides read TGTGCCAGGGGGACTAGCGGGGGGAGTTCAGATACGCAGTATTTT. Amino acids: CARGTSGGSSDTQYF.

The chain has TRBV10-3 and TRBJ1-2; D gene uncertain. This CDR3 comprises 13 residues. Between the trimmed V and J ends, which lost 7 bases and 3 bases, there was a span of 12 bases. Germline V gene sequence: CDR1 ENHRY, CDR2 SYGVKD. CDR3 sequence: CAITPRSYYGYTF. The CDR3, as DNA: TGTGCCATCACCCCGCGGAGCTACTATGGCTACACCTTC.